These T cell receptor beta chains were read from a single sample in a study of HIV-infected patients and healthy controls. TCRdb recomputed calls from the 5' RACE reads with MiXCR, one row per CDR3 protein. Of 18,000 or so distinct CDR3 sequences in the sample, 15% to 20% were seen once. Material: CD8+ T cells from blood. The receptors come from a human donor in good health. The CDR3 runs from the conserved cysteine through the conserved F or W. Fields, in order: clone size, D gene, J gene, V gene, CDR3 DNA, CDR3 protein. D genes are given only for firm matches. Clone size is given for some rows only: seen once, a few or many times, or a class if the clone is expanded.

NA | NA | TRBJ1-2 | TRBV5-1 | TGCGCCAGCAGCCCAGCTCGTACTACTACGCGCCCTAACTATGGCTACACCTTC | CASSPARTTTRPNYGYTF
NA | TRBD2 | TRBJ2-7 | TRBV7-6 | TGTGCCAGCAGCTTAGCCGGCACTAGCGGGAGCTCCTACGAGCAGTACTTC | CASSLAGTSGSSYEQYF
few | NA | TRBJ2-5 | TRBV6-1 | TGTGCCAGCAGTGAGGGCACTCAAGAGACCCAGTACTTC | CASSEGTQETQYF
many | TRBD1 | TRBJ1-6 | TRBV20-1 | TGCAGTGCTCACTCGACAGGGGAGTCTTCACCCCTCCACTTT | CSAHSTGESSPLHF
NA | TRBD1 | TRBJ2-7 | TRBV30 | TGTGCAGGACAGGTCGCCTACGAGCAGTACTTC | CAGQVAYEQYF
NA | TRBD2 | TRBJ2-5 | TRBV27 | TGTGCCAGCAGTTTAGGGGTAGCGGGGGAGACCCAGTACTTC | CASSLGVAGETQYF
NA | TRBD1 | TRBJ2-6 | TRBV7-9 | TGTGCCAGCAGGCAGCTAGGACAGGGGAGACCTGGGGCCAACGTCCTGACTTTC | CASRQLGQGRPGANVLTF
few | NA | TRBJ1-2 | TRBV13 | TGTGCCAGCAGCTCACAAACAGGGTTGAACTATGGCTACACCTTC | CASSSQTGLNYGYTF
NA | NA | TRBJ1-2 | TRBV11-1 | TGTGCCAGCAGCTTAGGACGGGTCCCGCAGAGCTACACCTTC | CASSLGRVPQSYTF
medium-sized | NA | TRBJ2-7 | TRBV3-1 | TGTGCCAGCAGCCAAGTAGGGGCCCTCCACGAGCAGTACTTC | CASSQVGALHEQYF
few | NA | TRBJ2-1 | TRBV12-3/TRBV12-4 | TGTGCCAGCAGTTTAGTAGGGAGTTGGAACTACAATGAGCAGTTCTTC | CASSLVGSWNYNEQFF
many | NA | TRBJ1-1 | TRBV7-8 | TGTGCCAGCAGCCCACCGGGGGAGTACACTGAAGCTTTCTTT | CASSPPGEYTEAFF
many | TRBD2 | TRBJ2-7 | TRBV29-1 | TGCAGCGCCGAGGGACTAGCGGAGAGGTACTTC | CSAEGLAERYF
many | NA | TRBJ1-4 | TRBV9 | TGTGCCAGCAGCGTAGGTGGTAATGAAAAACTGTTTTTT | CASSVGGNEKLFF